The table lists the clone carrying this T cell receptor beta chain with many counts. Time point defined: patch test 1, 2 weeks after DPC sensitization. The treatment is: therapeutic diphenylcyclopropenone sensitization with weekly scalp DPC. Trimming pared 0 bases from V and 4 bases from J, leaving 10 bases between. In germline, CDR1 is SGHTA, CDR2 FQGNSA. The CDR3 length is 15 residues. TCRdb ran MiXCR on the RACE reads and lists one entry per CDR3 protein. The sample comprises roughly 360,000 distinct CDR3 sequences, roughly 5% of which are singletons, and about 2.2% rests with the top ten. The sample originates from a study of human T cells and chemical hapten exposure. Study at large: Diphenylcyclopropenone was administered weekly to the scalp of patients throughout the roughly 24-week study.

The V and J genes are TRBV7-2 and TRBJ2-1; maybe TRBD2 (5 bases). This sequence originates from a woman between 50 and 59 years old with alopecia areata. Some clones in this sample may be carry-over from other donors' samples. The sequencing used whole blood, collected in connection with sensitization to the hapten diphenylcyclopropenone (DPC). The CDR3 protein is CASSLARGRYNEQFF. The CDR3 DNA reads as TGTGCCAGCAGCTTAGCCCGGGGAAGATACAATGAGCAGTTCTTC.